Presented here are 12 T cell receptor beta chains from one specimen sequenced in a study of CD8 T cells in ankylosing spondylitis. One entry per CDR3 protein results from TCRdb running MiXCR on the 5' RACE reads. The sample carries 150,000 or so distinct CDR3 sequences, about a third recorded once. The sequenced material came from synovial fluid, either unsorted or a sorted T cell fraction (not recorded which). Receptor source: a male donor with ankylosing spondylitis.

The chain joins TRBV6-1 to TRBJ1-4, with D perhaps TRBD1 (5 bases). V lost 6 bases and J lost 0, with 14 bases in between. The CDR3 sequence is 16 residues long. Germline CDR1 is MNHNS and CDR2 is SASEGT. CDR3 residues: CASRASQGSTNEKLFF. CDR3 nucleotide sequence: TGTGCCAGCAGGGCAAGTCAGGGCTCAACTAATGAAAAACTGTTTTTT.

This clonotype showed up just a few times. Since a much larger clone is just one base distant, this may be a read error. CDR3 coding DNA: TGCAGTGCTACCTACAATGAGCAGTTCTTC. This translates into CSATYNEQFF. The J gene is TRBJ2-1, the V gene TRBV20-1; no clear D gene. Germline assignment: CDR1 DFQATT and CDR2 SNEGSKA (reference sequence). V lost 4 bases and J lost 2, with 0 bases in between. The CDR3 spans 10 residues.

A few counts support this clonotype. This sequence joins TRBV29-1 and TRBJ2-1; 9 bases are shared with TRBD1. Per the germline V gene, CDR1 is SQVTM and CDR2 is ANQGSEA. V was clipped by 7 bases and J by 7 bases; unmatched bases: 14. The CDR3 is made up of 15 amino acids. The CDR3 DNA sequence: TGCAGCGCTGGGAAATGGGGGACAGGGACTAATGAGCAGTTCTTC. Its protein is CSAGKWGTGTNEQFF.

The chain is built from TRBV6-2 or TRBV6-3 and TRBJ2-3; TRBD2 agrees at 7 bases. The germline V gene encodes CDR1 MNHEY and CDR2 SVGEGT. This CDR3 has 17 amino acids. The V segment lost 2 bases and the J segment 0 bases; nucleotides outside the gene matches: 8. CDR3 sequence (DNA): TGTGCCAGCAGTTACAGGGAGGGGACCGTTAGCACAGATACGCAGTATTTT. Protein: CASSYREGTVSTDTQYF.

This clonotype was detected only once. This sequence joins TRBV9 and TRBJ1-2; D is undetermined. The V gene's germline CDR1 is SGDLS and CDR2 YYNGEE. V shed 0 bases and J shed 8 bases, with 11 bases lying between them. CDR3 size: 13 residues. CDR3 coding DNA: TGTGCCAGCAGCGTAGGGTTCCGGGAAGGCTACACCTTC. Its protein is CASSVGFREGYTF.

This clonotype turned up a few times. The rearrangement links TRBV6-4 to TRBJ2-2; TRBD2 aligns across 8 bases. The V gene end was trimmed by 8 bases and the J gene end by 0 bases; junction bases not matched to a gene: 2. CDR1 and CDR2 from the germline V gene are MRHNA and SNTAGT. The CDR3 is 14 residues long. The CDR3 nucleotides are TGTGCCAGCCGGGGGGGCTCGAACACCGGGGAGCTGTTTTTT. This gives the protein CASRGGSNTGELFF.

A few counts support this clonotype. This chain connects TRBV28 to TRBJ2-3, with TRBD1 identical over 8 bases. Unmatched junction bases numbered 6, after V lost 5 bases and J lost 2 bases. There are 15 residues in the CDR3. Germline V lookup: CDR1 MDHEN, CDR2 SYDVKM. The CDR3 spells CASSLRDRPTDTQYF. CDR3 nucleotide sequence: TGTGCCAGCAGTCTCCGGGACAGGCCCACAGATACGCAGTATTTT.

With respect to this clonotype: Given the absence of the conserved phenylalanine or tryptophan at the CDR3 end, a read error is likely. No DNA is shown, since the ends of the CDR3 on it are uncertain; the CDR3 is the one TCRdb lists. This chain uses TRBV29-1 with TRBJ2-3; the table gives TRBD1 as D, unverified against the DNA. The CDR3 has 11 residues if both end residues are counted. CDR1 and CDR2 (germline): SQVTM, ANQGSEA. The CDR3 region is CSVEEGDGGKT.

The chain is built from TRBV20-1 and TRBJ1-4, with 11 bases lining up with TRBD1. The CDR3 has 14 residues. The V gene's germline CDR1 is DFQATT and CDR2 SNEGSKA (reference sequence). This chain's CDR3 is CARAPGTGGEKLFF. CDR3 nucleotides: TGCGCTAGAGCTCCCGGGACAGGGGGTGAAAAACTGTTTTTT.

The chain employs TRBV6-5 and TRBJ2-7; 9 bases line up with TRBD2. The CDR3 length is 18 residues. J gave up 5 bases and V 0 bases, and 14 bases lay outside the gene matches. The V gene's germline CDR1 is MNHEY and CDR2 SVGAGI. CDR3 sequence: CASSYSGSGGGLRNEQYF. CDR3 bases: TGTGCCAGCAGTTACTCGGGTAGCGGGGGAGGTCTTCGGAACGAGCAGTACTTC.

This clonotype has more than one count but fewer than ten. V gene TRBV20-1 combines with J gene TRBJ1-6, with D maybe TRBD1 (5 bases). The V and J ends lost 0 bases and 0 bases respectively, with 9 bases between them. The length of the CDR3 is 16 residues. The V gene's germline CDR1 is DFQATT and CDR2 SNEGSKA (reference sequence). The DNA for the CDR3 is TGCAGTGCTAGAGATGGGGGTAACTCCTATAATTCACCCCTCCACTTT. Its translation is CSARDGGNSYNSPLHF.

This chain joins TRBV7-2 and TRBJ2-3; D ambiguous. This CDR3 is 16 amino acids long. The ends were cut back, 5 bases at V and 1 base at J, with 16 bases in the middle. The germline V gene has CDR1 SGHTA and CDR2 FQGNSA. CDR3 region: CASSLRPTSGTDTQYF. The CDR3 DNA sequence: TGTGCCAGCAGCCTAAGACCAACTTCTGGCACAGATACGCAGTATTTT.